The rows below give T cell receptor beta chains drawn from one sample of a study of blood T cells in healthy people across ages. Via MiXCR, TCRdb re-called the 5' RACE reads, giving one row per CDR3 protein. The sample comprises approximately 1,700,000 distinct CDR3 sequences, around 42% of which are singletons, and 23% rests with the top ten. Sequencing input: blood. Receptors were obtained from a human donor in good health. Both conserved end residues are part of each CDR3. A D gene is named only where the DNA matches it firmly. For some rows the clone size is stated as once, few or many, or as a class when expanded; others skip it.

abundance	len	v_gene	j_gene	d_gene	CDR3nt	CDR3aa
.	14	TRBV5-8	TRBJ2-3	TRBD1	TGTGCCACCTTACGGGACAGGGGCACAGATACGCAGTATTTT	CATLRDRGTDTQYF
.	14	TRBV14	TRBJ1-6	.	TGTGCCAGCAACGAAGAACAAGACTATTCACCCCTCCACTTT	CASNEEQDYSPLHF
few	15	TRBV11-3	TRBJ2-3	.	TGTGCCAGCAGCTTTGACGGATTTAGCACAGATACGCAGTATTTT	CASSFDGFSTDTQYF
.	17	TRBV4-3	TRBJ2-5	TRBD1	TGCGCCAGCAGCCAAGCCCTGGGACAGGTCTTCGTAGAGACCCAGTACTTC	CASSQALGQVFVETQYF
few	15	TRBV18	TRBJ1-2	TRBD1	TGTGCCAGCTCATCGGACAGGGCCCGCGGCTATGGCTACACCTTC	CASSSDRARGYGYTF
once	17	TRBV4-3	TRBJ2-3	TRBD1	TGCGCCAGCAGCCAAGATTACGACAGGGGGGTAGCAGATACGCAGTATTTT	CASSQDYDRGVADTQYF
few	18	TRBV5-1	TRBJ2-3	.	TGCGCCAGCAGCTTGGGGGCAGGAGGATCTTCTAGCACAGATACGCAGTATTTT	CASSLGAGGSSSTDTQYF
.	12	TRBV20-1	TRBJ1-2	.	TGCAGTGCTAGTGAGGGGAACAATGGCTACACCTTC	CSASEGNNGYTF
.	14	TRBV4-3	TRBJ2-5	.	TGCGCCAGCAGCACTTGGTATGGGGAAGAGACCCAGTACTTC	CASSTWYGEETQYF
.	14	TRBV5-1	TRBJ2-7	.	TGCGCCAGCAGCCCATCGGGGGGCTGGTACGAGCAGTACTTC	CASSPSGGWYEQYF
many	15	TRBV5-6	TRBJ1-5	.	TGTGCCAGCAGCTCTACAGGGTCCAGCAATCAGCCCCAGCATTTT	CASSSTGSSNQPQHF
few	13	TRBV12-3/TRBV12-4	TRBJ2-1	.	TGTGCCAGCGTCCAGGGAAATTCCCATGAGCAGTTCTTC	CASVQGNSHEQFF
few	13	TRBV20-1	TRBJ2-1	.	TGCAGTGCTAGAGACCGCCTTGGCAATGAGCAGTTCTTC	CSARDRLGNEQFF
.	14	TRBV7-9	TRBJ2-3	.	TGTGCCAGCCTCGGGGGCCTGCGCACAGATACGCAGTATTTT	CASLGGLRTDTQYF
few	12	TRBV6-5	TRBJ1-2	.	TGTGCCAGCGGGTTTCCGAACTATGGCTACACCTTC	CASGFPNYGYTF
once	14	TRBV29-1	TRBJ1-2	.	TGCAGCGTTGAAGGACGAGGGGACGACTATGGCTACACCTTC	CSVEGRGDDYGYTF
.	13	TRBV20-1	TRBJ1-5	.	TGCAGTGCTGAGAACGGGGCCAATCAGCCCCAGCATTTT	CSAENGANQPQHF
.	13	TRBV5-1	TRBJ1-6	.	TGCGCCAGCAGCTTTACAGAGAATTCACCCCTCCACTTT	CASSFTENSPLHF
.	15	TRBV5-5	TRBJ2-5	TRBD2	TGTGCCAGCACCCCTTTTGGGGGGGACCAAGAGACCCAGTACTTC	CASTPFGGDQETQYF
few	14	TRBV30	TRBJ2-7	TRBD2	TGTGCCTGGGCTCCGGGGAGGGCCGAGGGCGAGCAGTACTTC	CAWAPGRAEGEQYF
few	15	TRBV6-1	TRBJ1-4	.	TGTGCCAGCAGTGAAGACGACGGTAGTAATGAAAAACTGTTTTTT	CASSEDDGSNEKLFF
.	14	TRBV6-5	TRBJ2-1	.	TGTGCCGGCAGTTACGGCGGGGCCGTCAATGAGCAGTTCTTC	CAGSYGGAVNEQFF
.	15	TRBV20-1	TRBJ2-1	TRBD2	TGCAGTGCTAGAGATATGGCGGGGGGTTACAATGAGCAGTTCTTC	CSARDMAGGYNEQFF
few	13	TRBV28	TRBJ1-5	.	TGTGCCAGCAGAAGTCACTCCAATCAGCCCCAGCATTTT	CASRSHSNQPQHF
many	13	TRBV29-1	TRBJ2-7	TRBD1	TGCAGCGTCCCGGGACAGGGATTCTACGAGCAGTACTTC	CSVPGQGFYEQYF
few	14	TRBV6-2/TRBV6-3	TRBJ1-1	.	TGTGCCAGTGCCCCGGGACAATTGAACACTGAAGCTTTCTTT	CASAPGQLNTEAFF
once	15	TRBV4-1	TRBJ2-1	.	TGCGCCAGCAGCCAGACCGAAGACCCCTACAATGAGCAGTTCTTC	CASSQTEDPYNEQFF
.	15	TRBV6-1	TRBJ2-7	.	TGTGCCAGCAGGCTTTCAGGGGCCAGCTCCTACGAGCAGTACTTC	CASRLSGASSYEQYF
few	12	TRBV29-1	TRBJ2-5	.	TGCAGCGTTCCCGCAGAGTGGCGGACCCAGTACTTC	CSVPAEWRTQYF
.	16	TRBV9	TRBJ2-3	TRBD2	TGTGCCAGCAGCGTCCACCACGAGCGGGGGGAGGATACGCAGTATTTT	CASSVHHERGEDTQYF
few	14	TRBV27	TRBJ1-2	TRBD1	TGTGCCAGCAGCAGACAGGGGGCCTACTATGGCTACACCTTC	CASSRQGAYYGYTF
.	15	TRBV18	TRBJ2-7	TRBD2	TGTGCCAGCTCACCACAGCGGGGGGGAGGCAACGAGCAGTACTTC	CASSPQRGGGNEQYF
.	14	TRBV27	TRBJ2-3	.	TGTGCCAGCAGTTTTCAGATACCCACAGATACGCAGTATTTT	CASSFQIPTDTQYF
few	14	TRBV20-1	TRBJ2-7	.	TGCAGTGCTACCTCCGGGACTCTCTTCTACGAGCAGTACTTC	CSATSGTLFYEQYF
.	13	TRBV20-1	TRBJ2-4	.	TGCAGTGCTAGAAGGGGGGCGGTCGACATTCGGTACTTC	CSARRGAVDIRYF
once	14	TRBV2	TRBJ2-7	TRBD2	TGTGCCAGCAGTCGTAGCGGGGCAGCCTACGAGCAGTACTTC	CASSRSGAAYEQYF
few	16	TRBV7-2	TRBJ1-1	.	TGTGCCAGCAGCGTCACCAGAGTACTTATGAACACTGAAGCTTTCTTT	CASSVTRVLMNTEAFF
.	15	TRBV20-1	TRBJ2-5	.	TGTAGTGCTAGAGATCCGGGGAGGCTTGAAGAGACCCAGTACTTC	CSARDPGRLEETQYF